This TCR beta chain was obtained from a study of cytomegalovirus exposure and HLA in healthy donors. Primers: 60 Vbeta forward and 13 Jbeta reverse. Generated by immunoSEQ multiplex PCR, the TCRdb table keeps only in-frame clones and is missing some. Among 170,000 or so clones listed, about 80% were seen once. Trimming at V came to 4 bases and at J to 6 bases, leaving 7 bases not matched to a gene. There are 17 residues in the CDR3. Germline CDR1 and CDR2: SGHVS and FQNEAQ. V and J are TRBV7-8 and TRBJ2-1; 15 bases fit TRBD2. The source material was PBMCs. The clonotype originates from a boy younger than 18 in good health and CMV-seronegative. The CDR3 protein is CASSYRGLAGGPNEQFF. The CDR3 coding sequence is TGTGCCAGCAGCTATAGGGGACTAGCGGGAGGCCCCAATGAGCAGTTCTTC.